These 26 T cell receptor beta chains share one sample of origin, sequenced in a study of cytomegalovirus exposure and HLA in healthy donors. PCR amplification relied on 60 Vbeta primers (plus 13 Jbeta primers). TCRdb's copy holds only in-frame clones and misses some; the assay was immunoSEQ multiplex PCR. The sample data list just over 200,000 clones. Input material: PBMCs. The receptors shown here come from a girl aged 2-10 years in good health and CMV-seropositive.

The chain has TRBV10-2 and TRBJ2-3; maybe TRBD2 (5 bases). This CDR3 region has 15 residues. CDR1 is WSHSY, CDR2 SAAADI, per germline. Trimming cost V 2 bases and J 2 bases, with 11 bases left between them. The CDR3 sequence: CASSEVGRATDTQYF. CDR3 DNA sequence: TGCGCCAGCAGTGAGGTCGGGCGGGCCACAGATACGCAGTATTTT.

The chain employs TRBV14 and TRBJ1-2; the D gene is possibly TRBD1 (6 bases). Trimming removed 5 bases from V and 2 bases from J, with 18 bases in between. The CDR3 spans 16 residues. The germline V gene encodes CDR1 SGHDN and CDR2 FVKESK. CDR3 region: CASSWETGNGNYGYTF. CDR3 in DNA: TGTGCCAGCAGCTGGGAAACAGGGAACGGGAACTATGGCTACACCTTC. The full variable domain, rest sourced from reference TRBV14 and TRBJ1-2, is EAGVTQFPSHSVIEKGQTVTLRCDPISGHDNLYWYRRVMGKEIKFLLHFVKESKQDESGMPNNRFLAERTGGTYSTLKVQPAELEDSGVYFCASSWETGNGNYGYTFGSGTRLTVV.

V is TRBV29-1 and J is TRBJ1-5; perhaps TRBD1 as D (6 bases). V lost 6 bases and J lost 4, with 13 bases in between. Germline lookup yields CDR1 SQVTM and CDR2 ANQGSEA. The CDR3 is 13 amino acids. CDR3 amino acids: CSVATGLNQPQHF. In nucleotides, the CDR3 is TGCAGCGTCGCTACAGGGTTAAATCAGCCCCAGCATTTT.

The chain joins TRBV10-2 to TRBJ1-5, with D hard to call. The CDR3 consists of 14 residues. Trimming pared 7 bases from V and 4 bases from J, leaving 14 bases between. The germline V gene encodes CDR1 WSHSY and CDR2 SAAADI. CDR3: CASKSPGSNQPQHF. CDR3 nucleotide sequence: TGCGCCAGCAAAAGTCCGGGGTCAAATCAGCCCCAGCATTTT.

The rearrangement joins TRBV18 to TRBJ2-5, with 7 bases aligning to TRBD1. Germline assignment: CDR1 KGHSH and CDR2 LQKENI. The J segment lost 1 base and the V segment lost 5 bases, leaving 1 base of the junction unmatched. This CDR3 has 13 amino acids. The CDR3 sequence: CASSKGAQETQYF. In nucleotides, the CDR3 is TGTGCCAGCTCAAAGGGGGCCCAAGAGACCCAGTACTTC.

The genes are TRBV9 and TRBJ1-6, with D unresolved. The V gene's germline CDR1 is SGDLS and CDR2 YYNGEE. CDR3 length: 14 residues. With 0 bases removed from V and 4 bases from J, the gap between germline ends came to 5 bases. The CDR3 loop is CASSVDGYNSPLHF. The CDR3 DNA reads TGTGCCAGCAGCGTAGACGGTTATAATTCACCCCTCCACTTT.

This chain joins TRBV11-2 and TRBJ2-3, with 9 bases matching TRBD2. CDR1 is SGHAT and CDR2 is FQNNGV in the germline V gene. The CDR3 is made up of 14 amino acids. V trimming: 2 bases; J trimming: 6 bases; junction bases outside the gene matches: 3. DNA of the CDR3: TGTGCCAGCAGCTTATTAGCGGGAGTGGATACGCAGTATTTT. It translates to CASSLLAGVDTQYF.

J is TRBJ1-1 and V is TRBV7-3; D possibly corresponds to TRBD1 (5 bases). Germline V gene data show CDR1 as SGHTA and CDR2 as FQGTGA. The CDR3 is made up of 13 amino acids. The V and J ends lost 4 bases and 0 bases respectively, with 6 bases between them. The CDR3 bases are TGTGCCAGCAGCTCGACAGTGAACACTGAAGCTTTCTTT. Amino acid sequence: CASSSTVNTEAFF.

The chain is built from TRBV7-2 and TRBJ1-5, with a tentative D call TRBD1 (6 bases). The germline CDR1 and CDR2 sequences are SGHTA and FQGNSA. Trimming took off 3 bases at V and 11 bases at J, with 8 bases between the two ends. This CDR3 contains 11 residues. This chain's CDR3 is CASSFRDTQHF. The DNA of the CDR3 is TGTGCCAGCAGCTTCAGGGACACCCAGCATTTT. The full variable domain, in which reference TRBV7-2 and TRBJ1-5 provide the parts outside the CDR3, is GAGVSQSPSNKVTEKGKDVELRCDPISGHTALYWYRQSLGQGLEFLIYFQGNSAPDKSGLPSDRFSAERTGGSVSTLTIQRTQQEDSAVYLCASSFRDTQHFGDGTRLSIL.

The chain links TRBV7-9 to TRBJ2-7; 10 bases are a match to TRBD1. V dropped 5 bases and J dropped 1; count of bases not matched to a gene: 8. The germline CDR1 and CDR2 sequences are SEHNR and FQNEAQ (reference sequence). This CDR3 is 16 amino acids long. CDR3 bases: TGTGCCAGCAGCAACCCGCCGGGACAGGGGTCCTACGAGCAGTACTTC. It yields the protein CASSNPPGQGSYEQYF.

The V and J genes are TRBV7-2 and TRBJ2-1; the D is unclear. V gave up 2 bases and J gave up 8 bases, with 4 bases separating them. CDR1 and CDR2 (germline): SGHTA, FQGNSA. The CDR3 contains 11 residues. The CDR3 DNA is TGTGCCAGCAGCTTACAGGATGAGCAGTTCTTC. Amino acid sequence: CASSLQDEQFF. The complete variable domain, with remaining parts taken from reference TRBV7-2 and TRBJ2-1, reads GAGVSQSPSNKVTEKGKDVELRCDPISGHTALYWYRQSLGQGLEFLIYFQGNSAPDKSGLPSDRFSAERTGGSVSTLTIQRTQQEDSAVYLCASSLQDEQFFGPGTRLTVL.

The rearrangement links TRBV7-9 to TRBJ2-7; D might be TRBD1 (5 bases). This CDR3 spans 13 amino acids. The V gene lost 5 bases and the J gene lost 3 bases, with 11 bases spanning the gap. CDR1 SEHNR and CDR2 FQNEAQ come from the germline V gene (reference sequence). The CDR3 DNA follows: TGTGCCAGCAGCATGGGGCCGGACTACGAGCAGTACTTC. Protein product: CASSMGPDYEQYF. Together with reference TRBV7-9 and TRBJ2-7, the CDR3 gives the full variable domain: DTGVSQNPRHKITKRGQNVTFRCDPISEHNRLYWYRQTLGQGPEFLTYFQNEAQLEKSRLLSDRFSAERPKGSFSTLEIQRTEQGDSAMYLCASSMGPDYEQYFGPGTRLTVT.

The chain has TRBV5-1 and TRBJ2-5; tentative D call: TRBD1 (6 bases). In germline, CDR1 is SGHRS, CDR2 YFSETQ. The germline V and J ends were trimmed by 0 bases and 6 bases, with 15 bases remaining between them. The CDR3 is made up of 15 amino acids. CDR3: CASSLARGTKKTQYF. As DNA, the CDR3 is TGCGCCAGCAGCTTGGCAAGGGGGACCAAGAAGACCCAGTACTTC.

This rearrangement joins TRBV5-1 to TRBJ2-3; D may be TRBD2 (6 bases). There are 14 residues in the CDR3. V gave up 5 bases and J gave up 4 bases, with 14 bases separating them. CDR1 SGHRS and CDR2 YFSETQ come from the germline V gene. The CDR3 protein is CASRNQAGPDTQYF. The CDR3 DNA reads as TGCGCCAGCAGGAATCAAGCGGGCCCAGATACGCAGTATTTT.

Written as DNA, the CDR3 is TGTGCCAGCTCACCACCGCGAGGGGGCACTAATGAAAAACTGTTTTTT. Protein product: CASSPPRGGTNEKLFF. The gene calls are TRBV18 and TRBJ1-4, with 7 bases fitting TRBD1. There are 16 residues in the CDR3. Germline CDR1 and CDR2: KGHSH and LQKENI. The V gene end was trimmed by 0 bases and the J gene end by 2 bases; junction bases not matched to a gene: 3.

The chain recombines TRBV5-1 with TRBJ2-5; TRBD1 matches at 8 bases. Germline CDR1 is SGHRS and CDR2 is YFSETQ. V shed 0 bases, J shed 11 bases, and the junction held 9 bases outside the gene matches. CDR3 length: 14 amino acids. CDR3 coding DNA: TGCGCCAGCAGCTTGGCTTCGTCGACAGGGGAGCAGTACTTC. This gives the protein CASSLASSTGEQYF.

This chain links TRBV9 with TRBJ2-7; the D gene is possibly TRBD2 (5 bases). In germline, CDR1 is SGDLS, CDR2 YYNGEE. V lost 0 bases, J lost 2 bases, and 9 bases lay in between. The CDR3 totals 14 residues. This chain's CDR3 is CASSVGGPAYEQYF. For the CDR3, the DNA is TGTGCCAGCAGCGTAGGCGGGCCTGCCTACGAGCAGTACTTC. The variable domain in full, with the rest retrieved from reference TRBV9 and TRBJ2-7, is DSGVTQTPKHLITATGQRVTLRCSPRSGDLSVYWYQQSLDQGLQFLIQYYNGEERAKGNILERFSAQQFPDLHSELNLSSLELGDSALYFCASSVGGPAYEQYFGPGTRLTVT.

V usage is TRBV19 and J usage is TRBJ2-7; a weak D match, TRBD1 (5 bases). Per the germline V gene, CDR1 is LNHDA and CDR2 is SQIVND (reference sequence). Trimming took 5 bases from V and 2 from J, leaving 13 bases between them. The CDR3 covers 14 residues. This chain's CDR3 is CASSVKGQAYEQYF. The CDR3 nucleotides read TGTGCCAGTAGTGTCAAAGGACAAGCCTACGAGCAGTACTTC. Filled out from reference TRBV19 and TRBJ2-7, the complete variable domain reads DGGITQSPKYLFRKEGQNVTLSCEQNLNHDAMYWYRQDPGQGLRLIYYSQIVNDFQKGDIAEGYSVSREKKESFPLTVTSAQKNPTAFYLCASSVKGQAYEQYFGPGTRLTVT.

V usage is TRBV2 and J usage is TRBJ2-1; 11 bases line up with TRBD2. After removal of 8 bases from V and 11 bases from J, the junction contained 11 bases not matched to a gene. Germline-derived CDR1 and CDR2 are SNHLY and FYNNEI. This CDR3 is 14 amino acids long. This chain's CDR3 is CASGASGRLSKQFF. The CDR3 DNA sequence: TGTGCCAGCGGGGCTAGCGGGAGGCTTAGTAAGCAGTTCTTC.

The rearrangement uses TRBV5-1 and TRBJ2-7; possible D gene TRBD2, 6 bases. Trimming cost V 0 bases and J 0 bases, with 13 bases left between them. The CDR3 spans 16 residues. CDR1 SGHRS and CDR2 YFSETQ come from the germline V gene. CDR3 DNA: TGCGCCAGCAGCTTGGTCCGGGACTCCAGCTCCTACGAGCAGTACTTC. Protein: CASSLVRDSSSYEQYF. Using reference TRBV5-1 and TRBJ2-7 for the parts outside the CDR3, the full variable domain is KAGVTQTPRYLIKTRGQQVTLSCSPISGHRSVSWYQQTPGQGLQFLFEYFSETQRNKGNFPGRFSGRQFSNSRSEMNVSTLELGDSALYLCASSLVRDSSSYEQYFGPGTRLTVT.

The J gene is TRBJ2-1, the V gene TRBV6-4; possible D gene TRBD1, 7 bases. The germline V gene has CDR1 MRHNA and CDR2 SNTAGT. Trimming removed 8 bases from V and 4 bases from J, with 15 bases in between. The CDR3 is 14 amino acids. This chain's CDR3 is CASSQGGRYNEQFF. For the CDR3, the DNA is TGTGCCAGCTCCCAGGGGGGCAGATACAATGAGCAGTTCTTC.

This CDR3 is CASSLLSASGSYEQYF. In DNA form, the CDR3 reads TGTGCCAGCAGTTTATTGAGTGCTAGCGGATCCTACGAGCAGTACTTC. V gene TRBV28 combines with J gene TRBJ2-7; 7 bases map to TRBD2. Germline trimming cut 1 base from V and 1 base from J; bases unmatched to any gene: 7. The CDR3 contains 16 residues. CDR1 is MDHEN, CDR2 SYDVKM, per germline. Complete variable domain (other parts from reference TRBV28 and TRBJ2-7): DVKVTQSSRYLVKRTGEKVFLECVQDMDHENMFWYRQDPGLGLRLIYFSYDVKMKEKGDIPEGYSVSREKKERFSLILESASTNQTSMYLCASSLLSASGSYEQYFGPGTRLTVT.

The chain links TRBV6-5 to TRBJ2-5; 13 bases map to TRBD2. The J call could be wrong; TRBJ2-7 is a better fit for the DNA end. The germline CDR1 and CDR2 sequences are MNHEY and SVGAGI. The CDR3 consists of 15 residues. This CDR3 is CASTGLAGDRYEQYF. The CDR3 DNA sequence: TGTGCCAGCACCGGACTAGCGGGAGATAGGTACGAGCAGTACTTC.

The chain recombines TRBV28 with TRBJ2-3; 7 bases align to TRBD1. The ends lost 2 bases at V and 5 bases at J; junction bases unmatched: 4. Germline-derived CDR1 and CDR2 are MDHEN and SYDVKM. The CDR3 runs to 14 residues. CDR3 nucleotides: TGTGCCAGCAGTTTAGACAGGGTGAAAGATACGCAGTATTTT. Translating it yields CASSLDRVKDTQYF. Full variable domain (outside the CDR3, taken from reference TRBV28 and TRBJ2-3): DVKVTQSSRYLVKRTGEKVFLECVQDMDHENMFWYRQDPGLGLRLIYFSYDVKMKEKGDIPEGYSVSREKKERFSLILESASTNQTSMYLCASSLDRVKDTQYFGPGTRLTVL.

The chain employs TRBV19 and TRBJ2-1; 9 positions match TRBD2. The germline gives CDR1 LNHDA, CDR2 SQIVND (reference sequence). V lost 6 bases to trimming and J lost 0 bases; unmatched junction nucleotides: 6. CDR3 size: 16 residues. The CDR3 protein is CASRPLAGSSYNEQFF. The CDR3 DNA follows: TGTGCCAGTAGACCCCTAGCGGGGTCCTCCTACAATGAGCAGTTCTTC.

The CDR3 sequence: CASSLGTGAGGPYNEQFF. CDR3 coding DNA: TGCGCCAGCAGCTTGGGAACGGGGGCGGGAGGCCCCTACAATGAGCAGTTCTTC. The chain uses TRBV5-1 and TRBJ2-1; 8 bases match TRBD2. The J segment lost 2 bases and the V segment lost 0 bases, leaving 10 bases of the junction unmatched. The CDR3 extends over 18 amino acids. Germline CDR1 is SGHRS and CDR2 is YFSETQ.